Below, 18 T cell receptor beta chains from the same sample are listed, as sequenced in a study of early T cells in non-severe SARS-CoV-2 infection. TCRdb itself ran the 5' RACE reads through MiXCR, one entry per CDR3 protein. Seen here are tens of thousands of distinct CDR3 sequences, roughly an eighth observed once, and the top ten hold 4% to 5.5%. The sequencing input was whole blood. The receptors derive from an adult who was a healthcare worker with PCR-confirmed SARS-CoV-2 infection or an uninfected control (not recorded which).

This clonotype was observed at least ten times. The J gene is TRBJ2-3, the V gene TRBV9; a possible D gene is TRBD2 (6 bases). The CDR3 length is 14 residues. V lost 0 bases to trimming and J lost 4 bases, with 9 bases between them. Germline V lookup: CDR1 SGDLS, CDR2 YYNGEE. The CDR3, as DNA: TGTGCCAGCAGCGTAGTTACTAGCTCAGATACGCAGTATTTT. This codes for CASSVVTSSDTQYF. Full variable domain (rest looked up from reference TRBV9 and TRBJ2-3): DSGVTQTPKHLITATGQRVTLRCSPRSGDLSVYWYQQSLDQGLQFLIQYYNGEERAKGNILERFSAQQFPDLHSELNLSSLELGDSALYFCASSVVTSSDTQYFGPGTRLTVL.

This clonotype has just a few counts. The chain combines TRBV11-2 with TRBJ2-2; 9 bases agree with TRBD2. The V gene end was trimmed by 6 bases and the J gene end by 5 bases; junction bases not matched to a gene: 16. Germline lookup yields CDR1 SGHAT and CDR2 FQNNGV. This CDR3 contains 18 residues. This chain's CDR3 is CASRKPGLSGRSTGELFF. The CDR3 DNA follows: TGTGCCAGCAGGAAACCTGGGCTTAGCGGGAGAAGTACCGGGGAGCTGTTTTTT.

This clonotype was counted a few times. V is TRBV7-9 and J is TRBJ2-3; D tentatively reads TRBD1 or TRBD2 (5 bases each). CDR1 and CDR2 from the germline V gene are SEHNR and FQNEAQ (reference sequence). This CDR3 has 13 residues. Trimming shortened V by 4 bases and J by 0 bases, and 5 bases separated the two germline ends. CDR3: CASSWDSTDTQYF. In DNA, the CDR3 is TGTGCCAGCAGCTGGGACAGCACAGATACGCAGTATTTT.

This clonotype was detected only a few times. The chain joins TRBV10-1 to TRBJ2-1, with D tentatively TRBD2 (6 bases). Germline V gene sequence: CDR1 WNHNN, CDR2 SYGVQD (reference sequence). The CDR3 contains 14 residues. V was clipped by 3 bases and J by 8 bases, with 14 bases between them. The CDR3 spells CASSDPGRLDEQFF. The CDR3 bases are TGCGCCAGCAGTGACCCAGGGAGGCTCGATGAGCAGTTCTTC.

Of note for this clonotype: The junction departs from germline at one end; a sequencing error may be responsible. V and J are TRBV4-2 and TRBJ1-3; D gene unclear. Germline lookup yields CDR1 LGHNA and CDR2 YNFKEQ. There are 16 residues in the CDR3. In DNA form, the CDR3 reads TGTGCCAGCAGCCAAGAACTGGCCGGCTCTGAAAACACCATATATTTT. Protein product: CASSQELAGSENTIYF.

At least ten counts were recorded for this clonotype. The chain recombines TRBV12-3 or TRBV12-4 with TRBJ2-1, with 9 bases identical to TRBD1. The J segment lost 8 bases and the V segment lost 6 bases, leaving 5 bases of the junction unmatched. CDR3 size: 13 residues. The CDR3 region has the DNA TGTGCCAGCAGGTTAACAGGGGGCGATGAGCAGTTCTTC. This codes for CASRLTGGDEQFF.

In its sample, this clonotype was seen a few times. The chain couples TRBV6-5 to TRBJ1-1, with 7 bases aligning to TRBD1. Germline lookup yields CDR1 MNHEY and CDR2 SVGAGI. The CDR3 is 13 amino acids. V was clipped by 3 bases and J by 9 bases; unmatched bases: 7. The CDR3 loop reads CASSYNDRVKAFF. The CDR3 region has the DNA TGTGCCAGCAGTTATAATGACAGGGTCAAAGCTTTCTTT.

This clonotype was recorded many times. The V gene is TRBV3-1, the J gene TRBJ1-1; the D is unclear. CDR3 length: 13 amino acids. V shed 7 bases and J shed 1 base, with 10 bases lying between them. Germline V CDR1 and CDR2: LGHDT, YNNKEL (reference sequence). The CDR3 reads CASTWGRNTEAFF. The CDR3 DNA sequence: TGTGCCAGCACTTGGGGAAGGAACACTGAAGCTTTCTTT.

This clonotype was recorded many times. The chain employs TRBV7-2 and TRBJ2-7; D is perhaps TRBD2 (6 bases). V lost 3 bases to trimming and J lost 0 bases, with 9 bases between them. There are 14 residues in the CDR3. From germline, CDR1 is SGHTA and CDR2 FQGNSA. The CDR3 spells CASSFHGSSYEQYF. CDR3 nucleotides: TGTGCCAGCAGCTTTCACGGGAGCTCCTACGAGCAGTACTTC.

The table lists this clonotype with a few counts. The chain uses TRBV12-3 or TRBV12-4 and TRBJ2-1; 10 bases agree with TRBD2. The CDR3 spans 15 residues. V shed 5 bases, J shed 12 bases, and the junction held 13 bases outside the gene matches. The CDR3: CASSPVAGGSVVQFF. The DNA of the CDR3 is TGTGCCAGCAGTCCGGTAGCGGGGGGTAGTGTTGTGCAGTTCTTC.

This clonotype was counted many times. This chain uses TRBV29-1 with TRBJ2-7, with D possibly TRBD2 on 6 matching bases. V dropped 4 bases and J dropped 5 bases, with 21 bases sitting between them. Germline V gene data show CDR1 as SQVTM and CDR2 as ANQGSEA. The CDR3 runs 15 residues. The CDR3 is CSVGPGLNRRDEQYF. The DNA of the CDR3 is TGCAGCGTTGGTCCTGGACTCAACCGGAGGGACGAGCAGTACTTC.

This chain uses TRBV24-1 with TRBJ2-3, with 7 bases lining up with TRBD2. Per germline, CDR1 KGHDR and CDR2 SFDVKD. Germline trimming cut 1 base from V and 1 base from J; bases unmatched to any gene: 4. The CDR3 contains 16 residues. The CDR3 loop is CATSDFRGDGTDTQYF. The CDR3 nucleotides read TGTGCCACCAGTGATTTCCGGGGGGATGGCACAGATACGCAGTATTTT.

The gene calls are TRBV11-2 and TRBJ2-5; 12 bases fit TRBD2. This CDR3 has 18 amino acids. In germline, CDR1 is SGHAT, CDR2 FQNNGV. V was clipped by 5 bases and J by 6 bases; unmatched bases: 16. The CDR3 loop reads CASSPGASGGAGLKTQYF. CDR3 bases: TGTGCCAGCAGCCCGGGGGCTAGCGGGGGGGCCGGGCTAAAGACCCAGTACTTC.

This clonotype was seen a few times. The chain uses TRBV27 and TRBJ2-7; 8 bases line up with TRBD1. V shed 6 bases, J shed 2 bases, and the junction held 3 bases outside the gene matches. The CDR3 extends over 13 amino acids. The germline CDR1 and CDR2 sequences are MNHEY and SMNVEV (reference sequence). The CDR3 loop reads CASSDRGAYEQYF. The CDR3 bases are TGTGCCAGCAGCGACAGGGGAGCCTACGAGCAGTACTTC.

The CDR3 sequence is CATRAGEDGTQYF. The CDR3 DNA reads as TGTGCCACCAGGGCAGGGGAGGATGGTACGCAGTATTTT. The gene calls are TRBV24-1 and TRBJ2-3; D possibly uses TRBD1 or TRBD2 (6 bases each). Germline V gene sequence: CDR1 KGHDR, CDR2 SFDVKD. The CDR3 has 13 amino acids. V was pared by 7 bases and J by 8 bases, with 15 bases between.

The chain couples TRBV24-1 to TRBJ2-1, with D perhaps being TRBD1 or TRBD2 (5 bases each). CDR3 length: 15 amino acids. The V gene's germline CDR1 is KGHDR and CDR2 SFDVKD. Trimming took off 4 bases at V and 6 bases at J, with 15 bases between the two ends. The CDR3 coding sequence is TGTGCCACCAGTGACAAAAGAGGGACCCGCAATGAGCAGTTCTTC. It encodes CATSDKRGTRNEQFF.

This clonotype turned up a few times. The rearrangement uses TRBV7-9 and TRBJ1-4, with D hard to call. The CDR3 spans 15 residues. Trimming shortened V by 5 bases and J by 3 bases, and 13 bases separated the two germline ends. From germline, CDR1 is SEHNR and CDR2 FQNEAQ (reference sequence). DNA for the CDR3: TGTGCCAGCAGCCCTGGTGTGTGGGCTAATGAAAAACTGTTTTTT. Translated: CASSPGVWANEKLFF.

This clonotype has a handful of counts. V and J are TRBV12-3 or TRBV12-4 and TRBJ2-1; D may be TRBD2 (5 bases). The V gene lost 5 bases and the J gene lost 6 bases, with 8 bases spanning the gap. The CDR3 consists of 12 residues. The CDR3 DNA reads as TGTGCCAGCAGTGACGAGGGCAATGAGCAGTTCTTC. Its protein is CASSDEGNEQFF.